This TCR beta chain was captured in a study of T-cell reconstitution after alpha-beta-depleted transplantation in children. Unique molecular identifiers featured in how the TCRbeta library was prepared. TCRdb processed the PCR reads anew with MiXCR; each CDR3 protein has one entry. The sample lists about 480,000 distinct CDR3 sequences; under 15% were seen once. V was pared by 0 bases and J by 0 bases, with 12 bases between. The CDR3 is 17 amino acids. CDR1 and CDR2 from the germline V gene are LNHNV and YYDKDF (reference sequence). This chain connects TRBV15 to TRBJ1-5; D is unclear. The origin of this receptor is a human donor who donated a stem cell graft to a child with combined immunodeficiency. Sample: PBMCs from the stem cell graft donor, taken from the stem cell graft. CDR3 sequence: CATSRELSEYSNQPQHF. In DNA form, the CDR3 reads TGTGCCACCAGCAGAGAACTCTCGGAATATAGCAATCAGCCCCAGCATTTT.